This T cell receptor (beta chain) was captured by sequencing in a study of OX40 agonist ivuxolimab in advanced cancers. About the study: Patients were given ivuxolimab, an antibody that agonizes OX40 (CD134). Partial responses were achieved by three patients, of whom one had hepatocellular carcinoma and two had cutaneous melanoma. Patients treated during dose escalation were battling hepatocellular carcinoma, melanoma, renal cell or head and neck cancer. Whole-study findings and limits: Compared with CD4+, CD8+ T cells on average had more expanded clones.

Produced via immunoSEQ multiplex PCR; TCRdb's table is partial and in-frame only. The sample includes roughly 23,000 clones, more than 65% seen only once; the top ten take 15% to 20%. Regarding this clone: What it binds is unknown.

Per germline, CDR1 LNHNV and CDR2 YYDKDF (reference sequence). The ends were cut back, 0 bases at V and 1 base at J, with 12 bases in the middle. The CDR3 consists of 16 residues. The source of this sequence is an adult with an advanced solid tumor such as melanoma, head and neck, liver or kidney cancer. Specimen: CD4+ or CD8+ T cells sorted from blood, collected in a trial of the OX40 agonist ivuxolimab. V is TRBV15 and J is TRBJ1-1, with D maybe TRBD1 (5 bases). The DNA for the CDR3 is TGTGCCACCAGCAGAGATCTCTGGGGCCGGAACACTGAAGCTTTCTTT. Residues: CATSRDLWGRNTEAFF.